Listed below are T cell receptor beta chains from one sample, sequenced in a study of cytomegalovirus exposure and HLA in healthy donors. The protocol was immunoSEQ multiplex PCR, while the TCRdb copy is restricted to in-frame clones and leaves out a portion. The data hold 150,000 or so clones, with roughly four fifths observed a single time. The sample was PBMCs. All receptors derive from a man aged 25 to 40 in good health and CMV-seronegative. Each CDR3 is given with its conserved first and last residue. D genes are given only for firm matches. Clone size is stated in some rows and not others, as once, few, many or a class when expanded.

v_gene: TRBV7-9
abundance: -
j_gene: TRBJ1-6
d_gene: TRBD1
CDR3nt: TGTGCCAGCAGCCCGCGGACAGGGGATTCACCCCTCCACTTT
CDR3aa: CASSPRTGDSPLHF

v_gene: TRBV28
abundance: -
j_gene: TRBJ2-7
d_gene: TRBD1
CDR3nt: TGTGCCAGCAGTTTTCCCGGGACAGGCTACGAGCAGTACTTC
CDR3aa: CASSFPGTGYEQYF

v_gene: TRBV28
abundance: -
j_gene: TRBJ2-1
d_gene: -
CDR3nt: TGTGCCAGCAGTCGACCCGGACTAACAATAAGCAATGAGCAGTTCTTC
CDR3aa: CASSRPGLTISNEQFF

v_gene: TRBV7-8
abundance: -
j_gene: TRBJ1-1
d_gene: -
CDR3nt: TGTGCCAGCAGCGGTTACGACAGGCCGAGGAACACTGAAGCTTTCTTT
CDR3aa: CASSGYDRPRNTEAFF

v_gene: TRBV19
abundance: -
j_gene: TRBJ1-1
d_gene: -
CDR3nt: TGTGCCAGTAGTATAGGGGGGGCTGAAGCTTTCTTT
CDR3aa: CASSIGGAEAFF

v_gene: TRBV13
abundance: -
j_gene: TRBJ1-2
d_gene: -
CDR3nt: TGTGCCAGCAGCTTAGACAGGGCCTATGGCTACACCTTC
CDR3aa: CASSLDRAYGYTF

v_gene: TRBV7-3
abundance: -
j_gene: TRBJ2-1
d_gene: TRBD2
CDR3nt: TGTGCCAGCAGCTTAGGAGCGGGGGGGCCAAATGAGCAGTTCTTC
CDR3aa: CASSLGAGGPNEQFF

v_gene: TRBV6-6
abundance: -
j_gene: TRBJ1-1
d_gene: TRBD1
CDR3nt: TGTGCCAGCAGAATGACCAGGACAGGGGAAGCTTTCTTT
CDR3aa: CASRMTRTGEAFF

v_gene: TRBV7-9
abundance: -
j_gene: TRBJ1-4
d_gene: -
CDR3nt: TGTGCCAGCAGCACGACAGCAACTAATGAAAAACTGTTTTTT
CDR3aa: CASSTTATNEKLFF

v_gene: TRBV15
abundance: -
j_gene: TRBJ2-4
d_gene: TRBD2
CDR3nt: TGTGCCACCAGCAGAGAGCCCGGGACTAGCGGTTTAGCCAAAAACATTCAGTACTTC
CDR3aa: CATSREPGTSGLAKNIQYF

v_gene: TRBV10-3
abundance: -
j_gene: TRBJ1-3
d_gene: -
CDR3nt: TGTGCCATCAGTGAGCAGAGACACACAGGAAACACCATATATTTT
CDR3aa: CAISEQRHTGNTIYF

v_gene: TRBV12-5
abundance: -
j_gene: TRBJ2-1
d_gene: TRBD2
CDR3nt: TGTGCTAGTGGCCGACTAGCGACAGATGAGCAGTTCTTC
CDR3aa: CASGRLATDEQFF

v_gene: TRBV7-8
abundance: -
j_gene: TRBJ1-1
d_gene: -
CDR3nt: TGTGCCAGCAAATCCAGAGGGGACATCTCAAGCATGAACACTGAAGCTTTCTTT
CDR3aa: CASKSRGDISSMNTEAFF

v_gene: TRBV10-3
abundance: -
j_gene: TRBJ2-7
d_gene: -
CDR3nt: TGTGCCATCACCAATGGGGGACTCGGATCCTACGAGCAGTACTTC
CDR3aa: CAITNGGLGSYEQYF

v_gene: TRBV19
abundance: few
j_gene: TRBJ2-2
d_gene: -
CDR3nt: TGTGCCAGTAGCCCCCCTAGGAGGATTCCGCCCGGGGAGCTGTTTTTT
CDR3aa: CASSPPRRIPPGELFF

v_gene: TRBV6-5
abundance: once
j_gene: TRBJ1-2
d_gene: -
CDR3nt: TGTGCCAGCAGTTACTTGACAGATTGGTCTAACTATGGCTACACCTTC
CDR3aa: CASSYLTDWSNYGYTF

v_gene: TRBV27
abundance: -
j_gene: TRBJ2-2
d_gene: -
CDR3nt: TGTGCCAGCAGCCCGGAGGGGGGGGGCTCTACCACCGGGGAGCTGTTTTTT
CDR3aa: CASSPEGGGSTTGELFF

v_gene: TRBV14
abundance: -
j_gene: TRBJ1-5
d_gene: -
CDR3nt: TGTGCCAGCAGCCAATCGGTCGAGCAGCCCCAGCATTTT
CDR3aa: CASSQSVEQPQHF

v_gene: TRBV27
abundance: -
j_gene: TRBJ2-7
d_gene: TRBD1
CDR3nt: TGTGCCAGCAGTTTAAGACAGGGTAGCAACGAGCAGTACTTC
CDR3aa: CASSLRQGSNEQYF

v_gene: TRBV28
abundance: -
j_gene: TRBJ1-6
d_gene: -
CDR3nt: TGTGCCAGCAGTTTGGGGCAGGGCTCTGCCCTCCACTTT
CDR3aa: CASSLGQGSALHF

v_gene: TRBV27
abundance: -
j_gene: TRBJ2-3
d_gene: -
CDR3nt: TGTGCCAGCAGTTTATTATTTTCCACAGATACGCAGTATTTT
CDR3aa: CASSLLFSTDTQYF

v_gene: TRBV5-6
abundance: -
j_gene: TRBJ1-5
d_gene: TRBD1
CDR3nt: TGTGCCAGCAGCGACGGGACAGCCAGCAATCAGCCCCAGCATTTT
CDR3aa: CASSDGTASNQPQHF

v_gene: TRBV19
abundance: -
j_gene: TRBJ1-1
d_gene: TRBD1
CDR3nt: TGTGCCAGTAGACAGGGGGTTGAAGCTTTCTTT
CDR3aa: CASRQGVEAFF

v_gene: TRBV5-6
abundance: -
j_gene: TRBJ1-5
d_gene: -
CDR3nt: TGTGCCAGCAGCAGCGGGGTCAATCAGCCCCAGCATTTT
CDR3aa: CASSSGVNQPQHF

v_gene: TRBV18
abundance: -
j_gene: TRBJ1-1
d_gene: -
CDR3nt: TGTGCCAGCTCACCACTCCAGGGGTACGGCACTGAAGCTTTCTTT
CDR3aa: CASSPLQGYGTEAFF

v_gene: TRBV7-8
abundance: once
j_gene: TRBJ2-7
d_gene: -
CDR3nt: TGTGCCAGCAGCTTAGCGCTCCTAGGCTACGAGCAGTACTTC
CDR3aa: CASSLALLGYEQYF

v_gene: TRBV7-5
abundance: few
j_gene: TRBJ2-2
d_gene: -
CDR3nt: TGTGCCAGAAGCTTCCGACAGGGGGCGGATTCCGGGGAGCTGTTTTTT
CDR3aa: CARSFRQGADSGELFF

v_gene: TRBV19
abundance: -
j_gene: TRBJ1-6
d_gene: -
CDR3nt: TGTGCCAGTAGTATTCGACAGACCTCACCCCTCCACTTT
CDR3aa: CASSIRQTSPLHF

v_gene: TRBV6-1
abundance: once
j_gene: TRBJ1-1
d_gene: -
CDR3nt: TGTGCCAGCAGTGTAGGCGAGGAGACTGAAGCTTTCTTT
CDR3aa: CASSVGEETEAFF

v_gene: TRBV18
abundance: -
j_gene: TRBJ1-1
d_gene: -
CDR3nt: TGTGCCAGCTCGGCGGGTCGCACTGAAGCTTTCTTT
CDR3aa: CASSAGRTEAFF

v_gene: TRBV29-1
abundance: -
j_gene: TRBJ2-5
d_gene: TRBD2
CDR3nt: TGCAGCGTTGGGGTCCGACTAGCGGGAGGCCGCAAGACCCAGTACTTC
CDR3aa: CSVGVRLAGGRKTQYF

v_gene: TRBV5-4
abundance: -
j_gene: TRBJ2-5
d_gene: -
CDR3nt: TGTGCCAGCACCTTGTCCAGTCAAGAGACCCAGTACTTC
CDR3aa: CASTLSSQETQYF

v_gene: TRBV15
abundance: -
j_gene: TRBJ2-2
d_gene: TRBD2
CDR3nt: TGTGCCACCAGCGCTGGACTAGCGGGAGTTACCGGGGAGCTGTTTTTT
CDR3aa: CATSAGLAGVTGELFF

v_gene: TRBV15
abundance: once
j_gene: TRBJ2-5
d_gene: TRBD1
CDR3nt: TGTGCCACCAGCGACTGGGGGACAGATCAAGAGACCCAGTACTTC
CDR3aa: CATSDWGTDQETQYF

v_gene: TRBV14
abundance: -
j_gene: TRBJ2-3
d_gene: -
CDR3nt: TGTGCCAGCAGCCAAGAAACAGGGACAGATACGCAGTATTTT
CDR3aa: CASSQETGTDTQYF

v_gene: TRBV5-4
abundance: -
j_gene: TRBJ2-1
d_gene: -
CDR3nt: TGTGCCAGCAGCTTGCAGAATGAGCAGTTCTTC
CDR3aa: CASSLQNEQFF

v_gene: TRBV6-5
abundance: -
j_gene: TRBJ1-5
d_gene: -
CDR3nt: TGTGCCAGCAGATCGGACAGACTCAATCAGCCCCAGCATTTT
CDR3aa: CASRSDRLNQPQHF

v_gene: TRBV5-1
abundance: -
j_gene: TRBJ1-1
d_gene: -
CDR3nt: TGCGCCAGCAGCTTGGGGAAGACAAGGAACACTGAAGCTTTCTTT
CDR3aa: CASSLGKTRNTEAFF

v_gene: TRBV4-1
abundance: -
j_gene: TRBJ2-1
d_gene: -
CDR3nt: TGCGCCAGCAGCCCAAGTCAGGTGGACAATGAGCAGTTCTTC
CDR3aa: CASSPSQVDNEQFF

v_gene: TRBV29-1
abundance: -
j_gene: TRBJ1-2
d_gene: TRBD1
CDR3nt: TGCAGCGTCCACGAACCCGACAGGGCAAATGGCTACACCTTC
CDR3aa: CSVHEPDRANGYTF

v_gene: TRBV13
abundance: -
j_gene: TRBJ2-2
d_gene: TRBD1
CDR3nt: TGTGCCAGCAGCTTAAATTGGGGGACAGCGAACACCGGGGAGCTGTTTTTT
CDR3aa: CASSLNWGTANTGELFF

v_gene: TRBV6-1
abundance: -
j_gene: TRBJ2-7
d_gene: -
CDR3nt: TGTGCCAGCACCCGGGCTTTACAGGGCGAGCAGTACTTC
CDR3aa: CASTRALQGEQYF

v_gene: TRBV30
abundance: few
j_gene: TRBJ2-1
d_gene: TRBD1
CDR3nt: TGTGCCTGGGATACAGGGGGTGTTAGGAATGAGCAGTTCTTC
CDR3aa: CAWDTGGVRNEQFF

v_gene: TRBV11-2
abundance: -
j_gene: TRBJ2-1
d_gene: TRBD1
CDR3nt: TGTGCCAGCAGCTCACGGACAGGGCTTTCCTACAATGAGCAGTTCTTC
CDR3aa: CASSSRTGLSYNEQFF

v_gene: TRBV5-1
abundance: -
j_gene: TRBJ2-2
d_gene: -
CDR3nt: TGCGCCAGCAGCTTGGTGGCAGGGTACACCGGGGAGCTGTTTTTT
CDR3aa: CASSLVAGYTGELFF